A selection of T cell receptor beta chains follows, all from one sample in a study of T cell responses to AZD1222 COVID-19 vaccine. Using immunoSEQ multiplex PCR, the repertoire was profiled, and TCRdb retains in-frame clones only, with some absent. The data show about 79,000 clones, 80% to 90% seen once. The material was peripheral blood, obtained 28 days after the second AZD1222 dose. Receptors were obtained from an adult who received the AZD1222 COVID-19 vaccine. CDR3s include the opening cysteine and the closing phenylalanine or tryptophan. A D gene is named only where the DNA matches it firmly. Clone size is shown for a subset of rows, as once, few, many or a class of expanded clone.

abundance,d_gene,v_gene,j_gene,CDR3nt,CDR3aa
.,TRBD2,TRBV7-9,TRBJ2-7,TGTGCCAGCAGCTTATTAATCAGCGGGGACTACGAGCAGTACTTC,CASSLLISGDYEQYF
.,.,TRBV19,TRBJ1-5,TGTGCCAGTAAGGCGTGGGGATCGGGTATACAAAAGCCCCAGCATTTT,CASKAWGSGIQKPQHF
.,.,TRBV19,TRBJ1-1,TGTGCCAGTAGGGACAACACTGAAGCTTTCTTT,CASRDNTEAFF
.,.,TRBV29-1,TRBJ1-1,TGCAGCATGGGTTGGAGTAACACTGAAGCTTTCTTT,CSMGWSNTEAFF
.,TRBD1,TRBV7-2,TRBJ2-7,TGTGCCAGCAGCTCAACCGGGACAGAATATAAGCAGTACTTC,CASSSTGTEYKQYF
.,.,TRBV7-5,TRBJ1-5,TGTGTCAGAAGCTTAAGGTTGGGCGGGGACCACAATCAGCCCCAGCATTTT,CVRSLRLGGDHNQPQHF
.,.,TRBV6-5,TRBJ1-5,TGTGCCAGCCGAGACAGAAATAGCAATCAGCCCCAGCATTTT,CASRDRNSNQPQHF
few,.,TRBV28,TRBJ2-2,TGTGCCAGCAGTATCAACACCGGGGAGCTGTTTTTT,CASSINTGELFF
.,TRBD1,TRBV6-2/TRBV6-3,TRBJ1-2,TGTGCCAGCAGCCCCCGACAGGGCCATGGCTACACCTTC,CASSPRQGHGYTF
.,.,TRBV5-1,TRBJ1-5,TGCGCCAGCAGCTTGGGGGACCGCAGGGATCAGCCCCAGCATTTT,CASSLGDRRDQPQHF
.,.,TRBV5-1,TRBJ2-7,TGCGCCAGCAGCTCTACGGCGGCTGTTTACGAGCAGTACTTC,CASSSTAAVYEQYF
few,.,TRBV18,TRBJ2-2,TGTGCCAGCTCACCACGGAGCCTAACCGGGAACACCGGGGAGCTGTTTTTT,CASSPRSLTGNTGELFF
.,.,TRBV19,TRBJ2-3,TGTGCCAGTAGTATGGTCCCGGCCGGCACAGATACGCAGTATTTT,CASSMVPAGTDTQYF
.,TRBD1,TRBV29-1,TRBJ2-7,TGCAGCGTTGAAGTCCCGGGACAGCCCTCCCACGAGCAGTACTTC,CSVEVPGQPSHEQYF
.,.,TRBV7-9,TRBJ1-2,TGTGCCAGCAGAAACTTATCCCAGGGACGTAGCTATGGCTACACCTTC,CASRNLSQGRSYGYTF
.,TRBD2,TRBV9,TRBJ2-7,TGTGCCAGCAGCCCCGGGGACTACTACGAGCAGTACTTC,CASSPGDYYEQYF
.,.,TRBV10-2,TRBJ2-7,TGCGCCAGCAATCGGGACGCCTCCTACGAGCAGTACTTC,CASNRDASYEQYF
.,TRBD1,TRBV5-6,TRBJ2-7,TGTGCCAGCAGTTCAGGACAGGGGGGATCCTACGAGCAGTACTTC,CASSSGQGGSYEQYF
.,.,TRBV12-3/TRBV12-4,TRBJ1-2,TGTGCCAGCAGTTTAGCAGGCCTCTATGGCTACACCTTC,CASSLAGLYGYTF
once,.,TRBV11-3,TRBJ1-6,TGTGCCAGCAGCCCCGGACGTCAGCCGAATTCACCCCTCCACTTT,CASSPGRQPNSPLHF
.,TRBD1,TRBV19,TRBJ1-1,TGTGCCAGTAGTATCGTACCGGGACAGGGTGGTGGCGCTTTCTTT,CASSIVPGQGGGAFF
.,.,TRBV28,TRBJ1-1,TGTGCCAGCACGACATTAAAGACTGAAGCTTTCTTT,CASTTLKTEAFF